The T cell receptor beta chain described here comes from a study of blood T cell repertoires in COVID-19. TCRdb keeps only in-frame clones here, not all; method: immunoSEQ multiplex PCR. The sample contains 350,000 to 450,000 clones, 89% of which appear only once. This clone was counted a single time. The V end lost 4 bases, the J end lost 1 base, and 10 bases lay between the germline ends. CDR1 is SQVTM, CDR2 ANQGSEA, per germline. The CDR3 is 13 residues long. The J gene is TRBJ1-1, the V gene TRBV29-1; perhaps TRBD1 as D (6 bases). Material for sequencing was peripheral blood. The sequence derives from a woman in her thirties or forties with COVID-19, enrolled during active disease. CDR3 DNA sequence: TGCAGCGTTGTAGGACAGAAGAACACTGAAGCTTTCTTT. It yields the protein CSVVGQKNTEAFF.